A few counts support the clone carrying this TCR beta chain. Antigen specificity is unknown. In germline, CDR1 is SGHRS, CDR2 YFSETQ. The CDR3 totals 14 residues. Trimming pared 0 bases from V and 11 bases from J, leaving 15 bases between. This sample is part of a study of post-analysis software for immune sequencing data. Overall study findings and caveats: For normalized Chao1 diversity, multiple sclerosis patients scored significantly lower than controls did. Comparison of patients with controls showed five TRBV segments more frequent in patients, TRBV5-6, TRBV5-1 and TRBV20-1 among them.

Unique molecular identifiers were carried by the TCR beta cDNA libraries. TCRdb analysed the PCR reads with MiXCR anew, one entry per CDR3 protein. The data show 650,000 to 850,000 distinct CDR3 sequences, roughly 50% seen once. This TCR came from a girl aged 5 to 17 with multiple sclerosis. Sequencing used blood. The chain recombines TRBV5-1 with TRBJ2-4, with D uncertain. The CDR3 DNA sequence: TGCGCCAGCAGCTTGGCCCCCAGCCCGGACCTTCAGTACTTC. Amino acid sequence: CASSLAPSPDLQYF.